These T cell receptor beta chains were read from a single sample in a study of cytotoxic CD8 clonotypes in ibrutinib-treated CLL. Assay: immunoSEQ multiplex PCR; the TCRdb copy retains only in-frame clones and omits some. The sample holds some 85,000 clones; around 77% are singletons and the top ten take 20% to 25%. The sequences come from PBMCs, collected after 24 months of ibrutinib treatment. The receptors were gathered from a human donor with chronic lymphocytic leukemia. CDR3s include the opening cysteine and the closing phenylalanine or tryptophan. Each record gives: clone size, J gene, V gene, D gene, CDR3 protein, CDR3 DNA. D genes are given only for firm matches. Not every row has a clone size; where given, it reads once, few, many or a size class.

NA,TRBJ2-2,TRBV7-6,NA,CASSLEGDANTGELFF,TGTGCCAGCAGCTTAGAGGGGGACGCGAACACCGGGGAGCTGTTTTTT
NA,TRBJ1-3,TRBV7-2,TRBD1,CASSLGARTGRHGNTIYF,TGTGCCAGCAGCTTAGGAGCCCGGACAGGGCGGCATGGAAACACCATATATTTT
NA,TRBJ1-1,TRBV11-3,NA,CASSLGGGGNTEAFF,TGTGCCAGCAGCCTAGGGGGAGGGGGGAACACTGAAGCTTTCTTT
NA,TRBJ1-2,TRBV4-2,NA,CASSPQNKGWRAGYTF,TGTGCCAGCAGCCCCCAAAATAAGGGGTGGAGAGCTGGCTACACCTTC
NA,TRBJ2-7,TRBV7-2,NA,CASSLGLAPEQYF,TGTGCCAGCAGCTTAGGCCTAGCGCCCGAGCAGTACTTC
NA,TRBJ1-2,TRBV5-4,TRBD1,CASSLETGGGYTF,TGTGCCAGCAGCTTGGAGACAGGGGGCGGCTACACCTTC
NA,TRBJ1-1,TRBV5-1,NA,CASSATDPYEAFF,TGCGCCAGCAGCGCGACCGACCCATATGAAGCTTTCTTT
NA,TRBJ1-6,TRBV27,NA,CASSRGPTYNSPLHF,TGTGCCAGCAGTCGCGGACCGACCTATAATTCACCCCTCCACTTT
NA,TRBJ1-1,TRBV7-2,NA,CASSLAPGVNTEAFF,TGTGCCAGCAGCTTAGCCCCGGGGGTTAACACTGAAGCTTTCTTT
NA,TRBJ1-1,TRBV4-2,TRBD1,CASSQVGTANTEAFF,TGTGCCAGCAGCCAAGTCGGGACAGCAAACACTGAAGCTTTCTTT
few,TRBJ1-2,TRBV28,NA,CASSLMAVYGYTF,TGTGCCAGCAGCCTAATGGCAGTCTATGGCTACACCTTC
NA,TRBJ2-1,TRBV7-3,NA,CASSVTGYNEQFF,TGTGCCAGCAGCGTTACAGGGTACAATGAGCAGTTCTTC
NA,TRBJ1-2,TRBV6-1,NA,CASSEATNLLMYGYTF,TGTGCCAGCAGTGAAGCGACAAATCTTCTCATGTATGGCTACACCTTC
NA,TRBJ1-4,TRBV6-6,NA,CASSYPTVKDEKLFF,TGTGCCAGCAGTTACCCGACGGTCAAGGATGAAAAACTGTTTTTT
NA,TRBJ2-7,TRBV30,NA,CAWSGSGNEQYF,TGTGCCTGGAGTGGCTCAGGGAACGAGCAGTACTTC
few,TRBJ1-1,TRBV27,NA,CASSLLGKLEAFF,TGTGCCAGCAGTTTATTAGGGAAACTGGAAGCTTTCTTT
NA,TRBJ1-1,TRBV28,NA,CASKFRGGLTEAFF,TGTGCCAGCAAGTTCCGGGGGGGTTTAACAGAAGCTTTCTTT
NA,TRBJ1-5,TRBV19,TRBD1,CASSMREGAQPQHF,TGTGCCAGTAGTATGAGGGAGGGGGCTCAGCCCCAGCATTTT
few,TRBJ1-4,TRBV18,NA,CASSPLGAQGEKLFF,TGTGCCAGCTCACCTCTGGGGGCGCAGGGTGAAAAACTGTTTTTT
NA,TRBJ2-1,TRBV19,NA,CASSPPGRNNEQFF,TGTGCCAGTAGTCCCCCCGGACGGAACAATGAGCAGTTCTTC
NA,TRBJ2-5,TRBV19,NA,CASSLSSAGIGETQYF,TGTGCCAGTAGCCTCTCTAGCGCCGGAATAGGAGAGACCCAGTACTTC
NA,TRBJ2-1,TRBV6-4,NA,CASSQTLGLDEQFF,TGTGCCAGCAGCCAGACTTTGGGGCTTGATGAGCAGTTCTTC
NA,TRBJ1-2,TRBV28,NA,CASSLLENYGYTF,TGTGCCAGCAGTTTGCTGGAGAACTATGGCTACACCTTC
few,TRBJ1-6,TRBV6-5,NA,CASSYGGSSPLHF,TGTGCCAGCAGTTACGGGGGCAGTTCACCCCTCCACTTT
NA,TRBJ1-2,TRBV29-1,NA,CSDLSSQKGYTF,TGCAGCGACCTGTCGTCTCAAAAGGGCTACACCTTC
NA,TRBJ2-3,TRBV4-2,TRBD2,CASSQVSGGPRQYF,TGTGCCAGCAGCCAAGTTAGCGGGGGGCCAAGGCAGTATTTT
NA,TRBJ1-2,TRBV5-1,TRBD1,CASSEGQGAYGYTF,TGCGCCAGCAGCGAGGGACAGGGAGCCTATGGCTACACCTTC
NA,TRBJ1-1,TRBV6-1,NA,CASSEARQGKTEAFF,TGTGCCAGCAGTGAAGCCAGGCAGGGGAAGACTGAAGCTTTCTTT
NA,TRBJ1-2,TRBV6-6,NA,CASSYSERGGYTF,TGTGCCAGCAGTTACTCAGAGAGGGGTGGCTACACCTTC
NA,TRBJ1-2,TRBV12-5,NA,CASGLVRAPNYGYTF,TGTGCTAGTGGTTTGGTACGGGCACCAAACTATGGCTACACCTTC
NA,TRBJ2-5,TRBV9,NA,CASSPRGSPWQETQYF,TGTGCCAGCAGCCCCCGGGGGAGCCCGTGGCAAGAGACCCAGTACTTC
NA,TRBJ2-6,TRBV28,TRBD1,CASSLDREERDVLTF,TGTGCCAGCAGCCTGGACAGGGAAGAAAGGGACGTCCTGACTTTC
NA,TRBJ1-1,TRBV6-1,NA,CASSDQGRSEAFF,TGTGCCAGCAGTGACCAGGGGAGGAGTGAAGCTTTCTTT
NA,TRBJ2-1,TRBV5-1,NA,CASSLETPYNEQFF,TGCGCCAGCAGCTTGGAGACCCCCTACAATGAGCAGTTCTTC
NA,TRBJ2-3,TRBV29-1,NA,CSVDRDWSTDTQYF,TGCAGCGTTGACCGAGACTGGAGCACAGATACGCAGTATTTT
once,TRBJ1-1,TRBV28,NA,CASTTVGYTEAFF,TGTGCCAGCACCACGGTGGGATACACTGAAGCTTTCTTT
NA,TRBJ2-2,TRBV11-2,NA,CASSLDRNTGELFF,TGTGCCAGCAGCTTGGACCGAAACACCGGGGAGCTGTTTTTT
NA,TRBJ1-1,TRBV19,NA,CASRWGRTEAFF,TGTGCCAGTAGATGGGGGAGGACTGAAGCTTTCTTT